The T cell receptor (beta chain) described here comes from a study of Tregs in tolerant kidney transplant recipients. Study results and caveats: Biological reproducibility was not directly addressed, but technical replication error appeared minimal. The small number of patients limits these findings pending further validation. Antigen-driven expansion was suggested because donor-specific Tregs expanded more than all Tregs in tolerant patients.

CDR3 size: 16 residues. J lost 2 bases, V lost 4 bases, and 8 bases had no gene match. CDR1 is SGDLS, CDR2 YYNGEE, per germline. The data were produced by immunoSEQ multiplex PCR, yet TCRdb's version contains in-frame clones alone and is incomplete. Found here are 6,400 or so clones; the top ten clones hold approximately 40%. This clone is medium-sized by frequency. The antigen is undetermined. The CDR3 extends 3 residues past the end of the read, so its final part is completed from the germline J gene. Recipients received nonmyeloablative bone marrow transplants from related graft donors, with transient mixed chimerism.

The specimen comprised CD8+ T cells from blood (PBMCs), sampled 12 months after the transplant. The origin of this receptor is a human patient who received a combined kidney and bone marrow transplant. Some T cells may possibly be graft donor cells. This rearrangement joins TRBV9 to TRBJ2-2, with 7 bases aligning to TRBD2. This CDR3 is CASSSPGGINTGELFF. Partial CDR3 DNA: TGTGCCAGCAGCTCCCCCGGGGGGATAAACACCGGGGAG. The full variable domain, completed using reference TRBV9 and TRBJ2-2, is DSGVTQTPKHLITATGQRVTLRCSPRSGDLSVYWYQQSLDQGLQFLIQYYNGEERAKGNILERFSAQQFPDLHSELNLSSLELGDSALYFCASSSPGGINTGELFFGEGSRLTVL.